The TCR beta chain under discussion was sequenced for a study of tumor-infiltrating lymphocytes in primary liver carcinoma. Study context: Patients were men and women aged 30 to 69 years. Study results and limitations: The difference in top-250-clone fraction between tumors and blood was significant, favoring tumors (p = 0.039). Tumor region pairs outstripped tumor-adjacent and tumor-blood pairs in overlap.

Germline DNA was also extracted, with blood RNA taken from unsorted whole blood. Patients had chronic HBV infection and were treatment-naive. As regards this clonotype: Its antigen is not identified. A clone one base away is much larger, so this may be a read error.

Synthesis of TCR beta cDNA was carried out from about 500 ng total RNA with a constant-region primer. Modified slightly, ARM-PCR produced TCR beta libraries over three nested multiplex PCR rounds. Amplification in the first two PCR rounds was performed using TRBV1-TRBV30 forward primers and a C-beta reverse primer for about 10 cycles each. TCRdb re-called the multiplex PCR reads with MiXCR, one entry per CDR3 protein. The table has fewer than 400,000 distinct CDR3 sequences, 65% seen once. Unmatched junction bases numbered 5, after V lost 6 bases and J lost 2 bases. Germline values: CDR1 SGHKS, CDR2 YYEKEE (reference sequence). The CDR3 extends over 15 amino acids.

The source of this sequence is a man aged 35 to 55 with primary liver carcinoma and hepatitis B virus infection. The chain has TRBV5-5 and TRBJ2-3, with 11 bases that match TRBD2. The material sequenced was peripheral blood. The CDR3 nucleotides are TGTGCCAGCAACCCGGGACTAGCGGACACAGATACGCAGTATTTT. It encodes CASNPGLADTDTQYF.